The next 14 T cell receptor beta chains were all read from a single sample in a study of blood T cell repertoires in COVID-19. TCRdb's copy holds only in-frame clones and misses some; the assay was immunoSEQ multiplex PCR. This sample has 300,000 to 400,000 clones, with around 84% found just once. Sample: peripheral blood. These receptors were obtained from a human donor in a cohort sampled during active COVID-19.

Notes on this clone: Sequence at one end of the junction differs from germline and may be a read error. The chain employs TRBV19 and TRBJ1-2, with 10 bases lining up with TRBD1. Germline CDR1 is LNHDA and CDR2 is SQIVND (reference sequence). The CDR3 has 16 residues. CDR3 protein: CASSAAPGQGSYGYIF. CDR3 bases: TGTGCCAGTAGTGCTGCTCCGGGACAGGGGTCCTATGGCTACATCTTC.

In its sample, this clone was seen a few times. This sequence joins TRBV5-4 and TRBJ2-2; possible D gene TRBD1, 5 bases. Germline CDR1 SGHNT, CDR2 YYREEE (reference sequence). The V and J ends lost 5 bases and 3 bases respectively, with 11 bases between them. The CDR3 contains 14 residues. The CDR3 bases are TGTGCCAGCAGATCAGGGCCGGACACCGGGGAGCTGTTTTTT. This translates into CASRSGPDTGELFF.

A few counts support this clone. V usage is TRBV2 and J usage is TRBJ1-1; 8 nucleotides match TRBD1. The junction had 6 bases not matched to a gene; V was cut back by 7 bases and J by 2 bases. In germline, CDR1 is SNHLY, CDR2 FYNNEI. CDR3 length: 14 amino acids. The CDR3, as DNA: TGTGCCAGCAAGACTGACAGGGGAAACACTGAAGCTTTCTTT. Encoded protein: CASKTDRGNTEAFF.

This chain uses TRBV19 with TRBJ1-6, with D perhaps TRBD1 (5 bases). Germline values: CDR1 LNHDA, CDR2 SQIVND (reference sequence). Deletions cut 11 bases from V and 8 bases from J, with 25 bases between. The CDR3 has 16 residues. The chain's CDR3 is CASRASGRFGYSPLHF. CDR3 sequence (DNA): TGTGCCTCAAGAGCGTCAGGGAGGTTTGGGTATTCACCCCTCCACTTT.

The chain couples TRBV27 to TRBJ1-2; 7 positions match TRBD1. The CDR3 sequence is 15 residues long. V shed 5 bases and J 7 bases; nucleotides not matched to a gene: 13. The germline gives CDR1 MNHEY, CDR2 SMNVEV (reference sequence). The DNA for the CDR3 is TGTGCCAGCAGTCTGAACCCTAGGGGGCTCGGTGGCTACACCTTC. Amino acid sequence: CASSLNPRGLGGYTF.

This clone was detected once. Here the CDR3 DNA reads TGTGCCAGCAGATCAGGGGTCACCTACGAGCAGTACTTC. Its protein is CASRSGVTYEQYF. The chain has TRBV2 and TRBJ2-7; D is perhaps TRBD1 (6 bases). Trimming shortened V by 6 bases and J by 2 bases, and 11 bases separated the two germline ends. Per the germline V gene, CDR1 is SNHLY and CDR2 is FYNNEI. The CDR3 totals 13 residues.

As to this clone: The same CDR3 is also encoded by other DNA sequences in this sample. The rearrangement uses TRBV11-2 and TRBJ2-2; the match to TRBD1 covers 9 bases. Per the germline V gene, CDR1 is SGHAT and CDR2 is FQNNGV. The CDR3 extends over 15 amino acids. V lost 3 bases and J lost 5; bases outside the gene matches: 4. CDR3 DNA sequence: TGTGCCAGCAGCTTGGGGACAGGGTATACCGGGGAGCTGTTTTTT. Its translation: CASSLGTGYTGELFF.

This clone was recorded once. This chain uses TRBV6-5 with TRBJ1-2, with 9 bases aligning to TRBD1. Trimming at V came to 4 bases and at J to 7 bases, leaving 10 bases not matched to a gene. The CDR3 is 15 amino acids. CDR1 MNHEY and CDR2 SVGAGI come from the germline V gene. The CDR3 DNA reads TGTGCCAGCAGTTTTACAGGGGGCCTGCAGGGTGGCTACACCTTC. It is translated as CASSFTGGLQGGYTF.

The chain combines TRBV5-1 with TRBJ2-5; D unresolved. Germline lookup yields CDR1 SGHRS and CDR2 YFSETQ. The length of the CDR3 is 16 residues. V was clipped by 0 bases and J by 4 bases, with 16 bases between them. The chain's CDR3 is CASSLGLAFRSETQYF. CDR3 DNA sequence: TGCGCCAGCAGCTTGGGGTTAGCATTTAGGTCAGAGACCCAGTACTTC.

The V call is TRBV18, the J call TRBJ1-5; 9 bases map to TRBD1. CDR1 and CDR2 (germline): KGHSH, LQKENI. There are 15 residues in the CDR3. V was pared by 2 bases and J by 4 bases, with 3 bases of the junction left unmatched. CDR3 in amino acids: CASSPGTGKNQPQHF. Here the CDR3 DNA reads TGTGCCAGCTCACCAGGGACAGGGAAAAATCAGCCCCAGCATTTT.

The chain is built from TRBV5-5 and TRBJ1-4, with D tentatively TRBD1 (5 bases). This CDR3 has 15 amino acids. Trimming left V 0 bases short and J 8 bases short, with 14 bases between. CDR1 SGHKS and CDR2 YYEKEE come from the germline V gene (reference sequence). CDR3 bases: TGTGCCAGCAGCTTGGTATTTGCGGGGGTAGAAAAACTGTTTTTT. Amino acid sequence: CASSLVFAGVEKLFF. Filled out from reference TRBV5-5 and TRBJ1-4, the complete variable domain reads DAGVTQSPTHLIKTRGQQVTLRCSPISGHKSVSWYQQVLGQGPQFIFQYYEKEERGRGNFPDRFSARQFPNYSSELNVNALLLGDSALYLCASSLVFAGVEKLFFGSGTQLSVL.

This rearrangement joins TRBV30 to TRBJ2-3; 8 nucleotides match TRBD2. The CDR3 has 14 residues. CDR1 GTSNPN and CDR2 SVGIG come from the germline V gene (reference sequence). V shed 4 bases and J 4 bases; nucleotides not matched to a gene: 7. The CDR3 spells CAWNRGGAPDTQYF. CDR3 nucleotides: TGTGCCTGGAACCGGGGGGGGGCCCCAGATACGCAGTATTTT.

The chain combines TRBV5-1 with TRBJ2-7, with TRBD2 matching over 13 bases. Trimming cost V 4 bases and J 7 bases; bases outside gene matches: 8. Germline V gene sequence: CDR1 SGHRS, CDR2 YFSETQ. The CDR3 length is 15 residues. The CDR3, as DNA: TGCGCCAGCAGCCCGAACCCGGGACTAGCGGGAGAGCAGTACTTC. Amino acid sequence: CASSPNPGLAGEQYF.

CDR3 nucleotide sequence: TGTGCCAGCACCATTATATCTAGCTCTGGGGCCAACGTCCTGACTTTC. This codes for CASTIISSSGANVLTF. The chain combines TRBV11-2 with TRBJ2-6, with unresolved D. Germline-derived CDR1 and CDR2 are SGHAT and FQNNGV. There are 16 residues in the CDR3. Trimming pared 7 bases from V and 0 bases from J, leaving 13 bases between.